The 11 T cell receptor beta chains listed next were all sequenced from one sample in a study of control samples from healthy donors and cancer patients. The method was immunoSEQ multiplex PCR; TCRdb's version includes in-frame clones alone and lacks a portion of them. The sample comprises about 130,000 clones, approximately 90% of which are singletons, and 2% to 2.5% rests with the top ten. Sequencing was carried out using blood. The receptors come from a man in his late teens or twenties in good health.

V gene TRBV27 combines with J gene TRBJ2-7; possibly TRBD2 for D (6 bases). CDR3 length: 13 residues. The V gene lost 6 bases and the J gene lost 7 bases, with 16 bases spanning the gap. CDR1 and CDR2 from the germline V gene are MNHEY and SMNVEV (reference sequence). As DNA, the CDR3 is TGTGCCAGCAGCCCCGCCCCTGGGGGGGAGCAGTACGTC. It specifies CASSPAPGGEQYV.

V and J are TRBV2 and TRBJ2-1; TRBD1 matches 12 bases. The CDR3 covers 13 residues. J gave up 8 bases and V 9 bases, and 5 bases lay outside the gene matches. Per the germline V gene, CDR1 is SNHLY and CDR2 is FYNNEI. The DNA for the CDR3 is TGTGCCAGGCCGGGACAGGGGGCTCATGAGCAGTTCTTC. It translates to CARPGQGAHEQFF.

This clone showed up just a few times. This chain joins TRBV7-2 and TRBJ1-2; 7 positions match TRBD1. The CDR3 loop spans 17 amino acids. The ends lost 6 bases at V and 4 bases at J; junction bases unmatched: 17. Germline CDR1 SGHTA, CDR2 FQGNSA. The CDR3 nucleotides are TGTGCCAGCAGGACAGGGCCCAGCGGGGGGCTCCCCTATGGCTACACCTTC. The encoded protein is CASRTGPSGGLPYGYTF.

The gene calls are TRBV9 and TRBJ2-3, with TRBD1 identical over 9 bases. V trimming: 4 bases; J trimming: 6 bases; junction bases outside the gene matches: 12. The CDR3 extends over 16 amino acids. In germline, CDR1 is SGDLS, CDR2 YYNGEE. The CDR3 here is CASSHEQGASVDTQYF. CDR3 nucleotide sequence: TGTGCCAGCAGCCACGAACAGGGGGCGTCCGTGGATACGCAGTATTTT.

This rearrangement joins TRBV2 to TRBJ2-3, with 10 bases lining up with TRBD2. Germline V gene data show CDR1 as SNHLY and CDR2 as FYNNEI. The CDR3 loop spans 17 amino acids. The V and J ends lost 2 bases and 5 bases, in that order; junction bases with no gene match: 10. In DNA, the CDR3 is TGTGCCAGCAGTGAAACCGAGCGGGGGGGCCCGAGAGATACGCAGTATTTT. Its translation is CASSETERGGPRDTQYF.

The chain employs TRBV15 and TRBJ2-5; TRBD2 matches 7 bases. Germline loops: CDR1 LNHNV, CDR2 YYDKDF (reference sequence). The CDR3 has 15 amino acids. With V trimmed by 11 bases and J by 2 bases, 14 bases remained unmatched. CDR3 protein: CAPGSGDLSQETQYF. CDR3 nucleotides: TGTGCCCCGGGAAGCGGGGATCTTTCTCAAGAGACCCAGTACTTC.

The chain employs TRBV5-4 and TRBJ2-2, with 10 bases matching TRBD2. This CDR3 has 17 residues. J lost 5 bases, V lost 0 bases, and 7 bases had no gene match. Looked up from germline, CDR1 is SGHNT and CDR2 is YYREEE (reference sequence). CDR3: CASSLDPSGSRTGELFF. CDR3 in DNA: TGTGCCAGCAGCTTGGACCCTAGCGGGAGTCGAACCGGGGAGCTGTTTTTT. The full variable domain, completed using reference TRBV5-4 and TRBJ2-2, is ETGVTQSPTHLIKTRGQQVTLRCSSQSGHNTVSWYQQALGQGPQFIFQYYREEENGRGNFPPRFSGLQFPNYSSELNVNALELDDSALYLCASSLDPSGSRTGELFFGEGSRLTVL.

This chain uses TRBV6-5 with TRBJ2-5; the match to TRBD2 covers 7 bases. This CDR3 has 14 amino acids. Germline lookup yields CDR1 MNHEY and CDR2 SVGAGI. Germline trimming cut 0 bases from V and 7 bases from J; bases unmatched to any gene: 5. CDR3 DNA: TGTGCCAGCAGTTACTCTGGACTAGGTGGGACCCAGTACTTC. Translation: CASSYSGLGGTQYF.

CDR3: CASSFLGAKLSNQPQHF. In DNA form, the CDR3 reads TGTGCCAGTAGTTTCCTTGGGGCGAAACTTAGCAATCAGCCCCAGCATTTT. The V and J genes are TRBV19 and TRBJ1-5, with a weak D call TRBD1 (5 bases). The germline CDR1 and CDR2 sequences are LNHDA and SQIVND (reference sequence). The ends were cut back, 5 bases at V and 0 bases at J, with 17 bases in the middle. The CDR3 covers 17 residues.

The genes are TRBV5-1 and TRBJ2-1; D gene ambiguous. Trimming removed 0 bases at V and 10 bases at J, with 11 bases between. This CDR3 spans 13 amino acids. Germline CDR1 is SGHRS and CDR2 is YFSETQ. CDR3 residues: CASSLVAYREQFF. Written as DNA, the CDR3 is TGCGCCAGCAGCTTGGTTGCATATCGCGAGCAGTTCTTC.

The chain couples TRBV7-2 to TRBJ2-1, with 8 bases identical to TRBD1. The CDR3 has 17 residues. With V trimmed by 2 bases and J by 0 bases, 6 bases remained unmatched. CDR1 and CDR2 from the germline V gene are SGHTA and FQGNSA. Here the CDR3 reads CASSLTSGGYSYNEQFF. CDR3 DNA sequence: TGTGCCAGCAGCTTAACATCAGGGGGCTACTCCTACAATGAGCAGTTCTTC.